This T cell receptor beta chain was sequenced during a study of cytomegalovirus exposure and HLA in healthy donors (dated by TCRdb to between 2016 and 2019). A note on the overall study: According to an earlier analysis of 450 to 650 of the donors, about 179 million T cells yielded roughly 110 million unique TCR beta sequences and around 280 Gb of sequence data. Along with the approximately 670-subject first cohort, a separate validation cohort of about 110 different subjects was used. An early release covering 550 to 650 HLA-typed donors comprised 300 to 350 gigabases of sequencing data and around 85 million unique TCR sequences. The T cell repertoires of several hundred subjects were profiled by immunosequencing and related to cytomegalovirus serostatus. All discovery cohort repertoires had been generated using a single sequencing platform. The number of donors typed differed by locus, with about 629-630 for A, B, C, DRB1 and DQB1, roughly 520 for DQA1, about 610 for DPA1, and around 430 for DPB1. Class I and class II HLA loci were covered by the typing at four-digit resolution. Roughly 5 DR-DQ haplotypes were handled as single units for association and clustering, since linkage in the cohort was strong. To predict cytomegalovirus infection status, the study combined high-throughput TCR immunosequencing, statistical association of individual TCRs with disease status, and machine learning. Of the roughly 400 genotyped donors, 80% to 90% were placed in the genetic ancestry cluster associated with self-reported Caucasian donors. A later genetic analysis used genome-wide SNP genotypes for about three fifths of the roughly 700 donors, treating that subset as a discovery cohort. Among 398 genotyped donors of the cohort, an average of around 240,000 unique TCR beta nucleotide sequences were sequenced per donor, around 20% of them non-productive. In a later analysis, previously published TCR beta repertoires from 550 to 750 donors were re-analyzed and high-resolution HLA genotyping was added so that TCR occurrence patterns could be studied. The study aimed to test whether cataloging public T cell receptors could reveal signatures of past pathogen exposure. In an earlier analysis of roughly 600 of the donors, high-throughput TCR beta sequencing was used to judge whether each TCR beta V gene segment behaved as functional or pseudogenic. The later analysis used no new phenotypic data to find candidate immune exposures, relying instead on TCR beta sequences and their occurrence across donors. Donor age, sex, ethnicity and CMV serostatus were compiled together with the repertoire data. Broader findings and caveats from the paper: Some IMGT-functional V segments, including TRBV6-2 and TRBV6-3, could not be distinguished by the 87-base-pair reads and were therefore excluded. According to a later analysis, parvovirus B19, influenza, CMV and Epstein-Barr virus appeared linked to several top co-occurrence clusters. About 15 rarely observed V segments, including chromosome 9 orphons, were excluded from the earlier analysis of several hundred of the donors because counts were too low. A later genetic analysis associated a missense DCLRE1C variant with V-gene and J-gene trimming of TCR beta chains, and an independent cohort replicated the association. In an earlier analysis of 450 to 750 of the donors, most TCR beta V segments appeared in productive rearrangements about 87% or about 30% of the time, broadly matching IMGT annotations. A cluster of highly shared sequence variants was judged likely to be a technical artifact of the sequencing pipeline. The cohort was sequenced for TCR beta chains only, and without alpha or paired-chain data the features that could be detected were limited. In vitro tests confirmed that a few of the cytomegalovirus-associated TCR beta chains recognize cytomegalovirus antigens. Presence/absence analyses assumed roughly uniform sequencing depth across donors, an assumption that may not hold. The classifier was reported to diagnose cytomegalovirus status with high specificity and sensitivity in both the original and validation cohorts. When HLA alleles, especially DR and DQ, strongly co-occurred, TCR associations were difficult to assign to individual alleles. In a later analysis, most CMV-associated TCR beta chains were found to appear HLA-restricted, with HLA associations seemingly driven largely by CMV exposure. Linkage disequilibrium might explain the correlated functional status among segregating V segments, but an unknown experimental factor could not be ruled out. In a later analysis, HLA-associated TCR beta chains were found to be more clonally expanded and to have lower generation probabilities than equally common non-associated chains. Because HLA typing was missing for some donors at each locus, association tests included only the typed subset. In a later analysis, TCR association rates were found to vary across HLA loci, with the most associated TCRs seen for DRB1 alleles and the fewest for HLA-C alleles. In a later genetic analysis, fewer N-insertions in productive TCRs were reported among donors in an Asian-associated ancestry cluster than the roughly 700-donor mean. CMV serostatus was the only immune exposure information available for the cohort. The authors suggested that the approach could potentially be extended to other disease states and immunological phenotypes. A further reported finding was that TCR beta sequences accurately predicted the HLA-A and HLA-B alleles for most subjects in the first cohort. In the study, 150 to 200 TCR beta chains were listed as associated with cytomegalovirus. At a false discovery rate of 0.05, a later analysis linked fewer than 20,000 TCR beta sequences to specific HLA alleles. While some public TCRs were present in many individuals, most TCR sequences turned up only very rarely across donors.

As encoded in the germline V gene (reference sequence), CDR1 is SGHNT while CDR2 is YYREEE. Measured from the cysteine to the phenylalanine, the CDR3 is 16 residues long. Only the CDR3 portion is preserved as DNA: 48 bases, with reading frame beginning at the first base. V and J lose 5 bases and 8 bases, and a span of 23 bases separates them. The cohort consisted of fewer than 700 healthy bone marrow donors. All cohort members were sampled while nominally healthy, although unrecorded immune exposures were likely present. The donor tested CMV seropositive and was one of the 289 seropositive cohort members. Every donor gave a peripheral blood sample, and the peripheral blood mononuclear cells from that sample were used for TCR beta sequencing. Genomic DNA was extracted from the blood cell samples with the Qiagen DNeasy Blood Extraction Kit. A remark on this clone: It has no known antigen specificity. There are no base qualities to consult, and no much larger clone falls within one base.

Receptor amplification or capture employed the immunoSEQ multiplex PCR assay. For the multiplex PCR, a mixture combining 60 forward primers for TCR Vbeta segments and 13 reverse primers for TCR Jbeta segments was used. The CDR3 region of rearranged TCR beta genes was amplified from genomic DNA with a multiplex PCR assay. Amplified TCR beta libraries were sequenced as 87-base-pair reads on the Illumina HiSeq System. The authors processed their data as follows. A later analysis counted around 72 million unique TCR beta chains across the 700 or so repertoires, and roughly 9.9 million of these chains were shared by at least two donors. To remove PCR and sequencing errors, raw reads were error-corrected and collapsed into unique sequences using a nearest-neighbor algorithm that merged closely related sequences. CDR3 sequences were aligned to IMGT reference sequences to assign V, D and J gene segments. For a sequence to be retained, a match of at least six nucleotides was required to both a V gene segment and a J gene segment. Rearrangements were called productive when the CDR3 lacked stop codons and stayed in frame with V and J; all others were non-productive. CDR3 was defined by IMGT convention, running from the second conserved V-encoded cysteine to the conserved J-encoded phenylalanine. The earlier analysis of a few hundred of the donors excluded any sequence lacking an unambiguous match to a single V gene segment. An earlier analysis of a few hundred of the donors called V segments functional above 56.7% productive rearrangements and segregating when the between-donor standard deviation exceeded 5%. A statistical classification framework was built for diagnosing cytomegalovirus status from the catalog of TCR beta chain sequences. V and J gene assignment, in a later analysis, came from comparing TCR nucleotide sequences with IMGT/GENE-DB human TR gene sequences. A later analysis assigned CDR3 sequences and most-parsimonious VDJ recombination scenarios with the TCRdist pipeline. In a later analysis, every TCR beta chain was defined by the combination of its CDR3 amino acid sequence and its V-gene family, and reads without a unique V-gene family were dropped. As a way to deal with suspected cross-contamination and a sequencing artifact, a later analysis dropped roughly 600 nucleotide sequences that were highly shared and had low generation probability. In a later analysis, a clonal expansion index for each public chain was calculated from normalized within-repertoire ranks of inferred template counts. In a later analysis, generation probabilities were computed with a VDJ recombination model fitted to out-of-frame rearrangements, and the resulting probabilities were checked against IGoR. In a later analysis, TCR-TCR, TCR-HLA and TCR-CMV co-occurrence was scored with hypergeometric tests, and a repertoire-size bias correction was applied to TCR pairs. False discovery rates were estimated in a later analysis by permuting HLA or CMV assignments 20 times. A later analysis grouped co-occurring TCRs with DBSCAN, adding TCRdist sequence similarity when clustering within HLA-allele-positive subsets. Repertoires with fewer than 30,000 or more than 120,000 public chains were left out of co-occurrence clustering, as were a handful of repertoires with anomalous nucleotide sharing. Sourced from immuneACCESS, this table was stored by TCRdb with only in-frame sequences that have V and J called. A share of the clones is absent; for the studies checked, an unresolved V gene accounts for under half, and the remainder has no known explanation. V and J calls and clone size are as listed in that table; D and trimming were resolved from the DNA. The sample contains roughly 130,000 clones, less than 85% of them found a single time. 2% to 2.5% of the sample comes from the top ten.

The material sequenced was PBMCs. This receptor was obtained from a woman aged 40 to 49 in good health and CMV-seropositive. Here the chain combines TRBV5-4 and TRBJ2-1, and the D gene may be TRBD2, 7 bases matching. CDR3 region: CASRGRGPGGQHEQFF. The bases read TGTGCCAGCAGGGGGAGAGGGCCGGGGGGACAACATGAGCAGTTCTTC.